These 19 T cell receptor beta chains share one sample of origin, sequenced in a study of read filtering for tumor transcriptome and immune sequencing. The library was built from roughly 400 ng RNA with molecular barcoded adaptors for alpha/delta and beta/gamma chains. Each CDR3 protein is one row after TCRdb ran MiXCR on the reads. Of about 23,000 distinct CDR3 sequences in the sample, about 13% were seen once. Sequencing input: a population of CD138-negative cells sorted from bone marrow. These receptors all come from a donor at least 40 years old with multiple myeloma.

As for this clonotype: This CDR3 is missing its conserved last phenylalanine or tryptophan, likely due to a read error. The limits of the CDR3 on the DNA are not certain, so only TCRdb's listed CDR3 is given. The chain couples TRBV29-1 to TRBJ2-1; TRBD1 is the table's D call and was not checked against the DNA. Germline V lookup: CDR1 SQVTM, CDR2 ANQGSEA. The CDR3 sequence runs 16 residues, both termini included. CDR3: CSVGDRGKTTYNEQIS.

This clonotype was seen ten or more times. The chain uses TRBV20-1 and TRBJ2-1, with a tentative D call TRBD2 (5 bases). This CDR3 has 19 residues. V was pared by 3 bases and J by 0 bases, with 24 bases between. Germline CDR1 is DFQATT and CDR2 is SNEGSKA (reference sequence). The CDR3 loop is CSASLYGSRSPSSYNEQFF. CDR3 in DNA: TGCAGTGCTAGTTTATATGGGAGTCGCAGCCCGAGCTCCTACAATGAGCAGTTCTTC.

This clonotype was detected ten times or more. The chain's CDR3 is CASSRTGTYEQYF. The CDR3 nucleotides are TGTGCCAGTAGCAGGACAGGGACCTACGAGCAGTACTTC. V usage is TRBV19 and J usage is TRBJ2-7; 8 bases map to TRBD1. The CDR3 runs 13 residues. Trimming took 6 bases from V and 2 from J; bases not matched to a gene: 3. Germline CDR1 reads LNHDA; CDR2 reads SQIVND (reference sequence). Based on the CDR3 plus reference TRBV19 and TRBJ2-7, the full variable domain is DGGITQSPKYLFRKEGQNVTLSCEQNLNHDAMYWYRQDPGQGLRLIYYSQIVNDFQKGDIAEGYSVSREKKESFPLTVTSAQKNPTAFYLCASSRTGTYEQYFGPGTRLTVT.

This clonotype was counted many times. This rearrangement joins TRBV20-1 to TRBJ2-7; tentative D call: TRBD2 (5 bases). CDR1 DFQATT and CDR2 SNEGSKA come from the germline V gene (reference sequence). The germline V and J ends were trimmed by 6 bases and 5 bases, with 17 bases remaining between them. The CDR3 runs 13 residues. The CDR3 coding sequence is TGCAGTGCCCTGAGGCGGGCGGCCAACGAGCAGTACTTC. Amino acids: CSALRRAANEQYF.

This clonotype occurred once. CDR3 nucleotide sequence: TGTGCCAGCAGAACTCTTGGGACTGTGTTCACAGATACGCAGTATTTT. Translated: CASRTLGTVFTDTQYF. V usage is TRBV5-4 and J usage is TRBJ2-3, with D possibly being TRBD2 (6 bases). CDR3 length: 16 residues. Germline CDR1 SGHNT, CDR2 YYREEE (reference sequence). V gave up 5 bases and J gave up 2 bases, with 18 bases separating them.

This clonotype was seen repeatedly, ten times or more. The gene calls are TRBV5-1 and TRBJ2-7; TRBD2 matches 7 bases. This CDR3 has 14 residues. J was trimmed by 4 bases and V by 1 base; bases with no gene match: 5. The germline V gene encodes CDR1 SGHRS and CDR2 YFSETQ. Here the CDR3 reads CASSLLAESYEQYF. The CDR3 DNA is TGCGCCAGCAGCTTGCTAGCGGAATCTTACGAGCAGTACTTC.

This clonotype showed up many times. J is TRBJ2-3 and V is TRBV6-6; D may be TRBD2 (6 bases). Germline V lookup: CDR1 MNHNY, CDR2 SVGAGI (reference sequence). The CDR3 has 14 residues. V lost 4 bases and J lost 2, with 10 bases in between. The CDR3: CASSLGGNTDTQYF. CDR3 nucleotides: TGTGCCAGCAGTTTGGGGGGAAACACAGATACGCAGTATTTT.

The V call is TRBV28, the J call TRBJ1-1, with D uncertain. Germline CDR1 reads MDHEN; CDR2 reads SYDVKM. CDR3 length equals 11 residues. Trimming removed 6 bases at V and 8 bases at J, with 10 bases between. This CDR3 is CASRTGTEAFF. The CDR3 coding sequence is TGTGCCAGCAGAACCGGCACCGAAGCTTTCTTT.

This clonotype was observed at least ten times. The chain carries TRBV28 and TRBJ2-2; 11 bases agree with TRBD1. The CDR3 is 17 amino acids. Per germline, CDR1 MDHEN and CDR2 SYDVKM. The V gene end was trimmed by 5 bases and the J gene end by 5 bases; junction bases not matched to a gene: 10. The CDR3 nucleotides read TGTGCCAGCAGTCCCCCTCCGGGACAGGGGGTAACCGGGGAGCTGTTTTTT. It is translated as CASSPPPGQGVTGELFF.

Worth noting for this clonotype: This is likely a read error, given that the CDR3 carries no conserved phenylalanine or tryptophan at its end. The rearrangement uses TRBV24-1 and TRBJ1-5; the D gene is possibly TRBD1 (6 bases). The germline V gene has CDR1 KGHDR and CDR2 SFDVKD. The CDR3 contains 15 residues. V was cut by 2 bases and J by 7 bases, with 14 bases left in between. The CDR3 is CATSDSRGAKQPQHS. CDR3 DNA: TGTGCCACCAGTGATTCCCGGGGGGCAAAACAGCCCCAGCATTCT.

This clonotype was seen repeatedly, ten times or more. V usage is TRBV20-1 and J usage is TRBJ1-1; TRBD1 might be the D (6 bases). Trimming shortened V by 2 bases and J by 6 bases, and 16 bases separated the two germline ends. The CDR3 totals 14 residues. CDR1 and CDR2 from the germline V gene are DFQATT and SNEGSKA (reference sequence). The CDR3, as DNA: TGCAGTGCTAGACTGGCCAGGGGAAAATCTGAAGCTTTCTTT. This encodes CSARLARGKSEAFF.

In its sample, this clonotype was seen a few times. A much larger clone differs from this one at a single base, so this may be a read error. The chain carries TRBV29-1 and TRBJ2-1; 10 bases map to TRBD1. CDR1 and CDR2 from the germline V gene are SQVTM and ANQGSEA. The CDR3 has 13 amino acids. CDR3 sequence reads: CSVTGGSYNGQFF. CDR3 coding DNA: TGCAGCGTGACAGGGGGCTCCTACAATGGGCAGTTCTTC.

Comments on this clonotype: The germline gene is not matched at one end of the junction; a read error may be the cause. The CDR3 reads CASSTGAGNAIYF. In nucleotides, the CDR3 is TGTGCCAGCAGCACTGGGGCTGGAAACGCCATATATTTT. This sequence joins TRBV7-9 and TRBJ1-3; D might be TRBD1 (5 bases). The CDR3 is made up of 13 amino acids. Looked up from germline, CDR1 is SEHNR and CDR2 is FQNEAQ (reference sequence).

The chain recombines TRBV20-1 with TRBJ2-5; a possible D gene is TRBD2 (6 bases). The CDR3 has 13 residues. The ends were cut back, 4 bases at V and 9 bases at J, with 18 bases in the middle. CDR1 is DFQATT and CDR2 is SNEGSKA in the germline V gene (reference sequence). The CDR3 region has the DNA TGCAGTGCTAACCGCGGGGATCCACCGGCCCAGTACTTC. Translated, it gives CSANRGDPPAQYF.

This clonotype has ten or more counts. The V gene is TRBV5-5, the J gene TRBJ2-5, with 8 bases matching TRBD1. The CDR3 extends over 15 amino acids. V lost 0 bases and J lost 2; bases outside the gene matches: 3. Germline assignment: CDR1 SGHKS and CDR2 YYEKEE (reference sequence). CDR3 in amino acids: CASSLGGQGQETQYF. The CDR3 region has the DNA TGTGCCAGCAGCTTGGGTGGACAGGGTCAAGAGACCCAGTACTTC.

This clonotype was detected many times. J is TRBJ2-6 and V is TRBV19; 7 bases fit TRBD1. CDR1 is LNHDA and CDR2 is SQIVND in the germline V gene (reference sequence). The CDR3 has 14 amino acids. V shed 5 bases and J 8 bases; nucleotides not matched to a gene: 6. Here the CDR3 DNA reads TGTGCCAGTAGTGACAGGGTTGAACCCAACGTCCTGACTTTC. Its protein product is CASSDRVEPNVLTF.

Ten or more counts support this clonotype. This sequence joins TRBV20-1 and TRBJ2-1; TRBD2 matches at 14 bases. The CDR3 sequence is 18 residues long. CDR1 is DFQATT, CDR2 SNEGSKA, per germline (reference sequence). After removal of 6 bases from V and 10 bases from J, the junction contained 20 bases not matched to a gene. CDR3 nucleotides: TGCAGTGCATCTAAATCGGTTCCGGGACTAGCGGGAGATTTCGAGCAGTTCTTC. Amino acid sequence: CSASKSVPGLAGDFEQFF.

The chain joins TRBV7-8 to TRBJ1-5; 9 nucleotides agree with TRBD1. CDR3 length equals 18 residues. Germline CDR1 SGHVS, CDR2 FQNEAQ. The V gene end was trimmed by 6 bases and the J gene end by 4 bases; junction bases not matched to a gene: 16. The CDR3 DNA is TGTGCCAGCAGGGCCGGGACAGGGTCAAGTCACATTAATCAGCCCCAGCATTTT. Residues: CASRAGTGSSHINQPQHF.

In this sample, this clonotype turned up a few times. The junction does not match germline at one end; this may be a read error. The V gene is TRBV4-1, the J gene TRBJ2-4; unclear D gene. The CDR3 length is 17 residues. CDR1 and CDR2 (germline): MGHRA, YSYEKL. CDR3 nucleotide sequence: TGCGCCAGCAACGCGCGACTCCAGGAGACGAGGCAAAACAATCAGTACTTC. This sequence encodes CASNARLQETRQNNQYF.